These T cell receptor beta chains were read from a single sample in a study of Ad26.COV2.S vaccination and SARS-CoV-2 variants. Data came from immunoSEQ multiplex PCR; TCRdb stores just in-frame clones and leaves some out. The sample contains around 450,000 clones, about 90% of which appear only once. This material consisted of peripheral blood, taken in a trial of Ad26.COV2.S vaccine versus placebo. Every receptor here comes from a person aged 18-65 years who received the Ad26.COV2.S COVID-19 vaccine or a placebo. Both conserved end residues are part of each CDR3. Expanded clones get a size class; other rows say once, few or many, or leave the size out.

clone size | V gene | CDR3 protein
. | TRBV7-3 | CASSLSGRAKDEQFF
. | TRBV5-1 | CASSLGGLNSPLHF
. | TRBV5-4 | CASRERQGDGYTF
. | TRBV15 | CATSRDHPLGSGANVLTF
. | TRBV5-6 | CASRARPRSNTEAFF
once | TRBV28 | CASSPPQGYEQYF
. | TRBV7-2 | CASSWETGVPNSPLHF
. | TRBV6-5 | CASSRTRDHNSPLHF
. | TRBV27 | CASSLRKGAGGQETQYF
. | TRBV19 | CASSIALRGLAAMNTEAFF
. | TRBV28 | CASSLPRVTSVDNEQFF
. | TRBV5-1 | CASSLAGGKQFF
. | TRBV6-5 | CASSYSSGNTIYF
. | TRBV2 | CASSEEALDYGYTF
. | TRBV4-2 | CASSRTSGNYEQYF
. | TRBV10-3 | CASKIQYF
. | TRBV7-2 | CASSLEASGSPGEQFF
. | TRBV6-5 | CASSRQANYGYTF
once | TRBV30 | CAWRGRGRVRNTEAFF
. | TRBV6-2/TRBV6-3 | CASSPWTAGGELFF
. | TRBV4-2 | CASSQEFGRDNEQFF
. | TRBV5-4 | CASSVGQPTNEKLFF
. | TRBV3-1/TRBV3-2 | CASSQVHRGNEQYF
once | TRBV7-2 | CASSFGGNEKLFF
. | TRBV12-3/TRBV12-4 | CASRGQGEKLFF
. | TRBV4-1 | CASSQEDLRADYGYTF
. | TRBV6-6 | CASSYSGSNQPQHF
. | TRBV7-6 | CASSPGDREGTEAFF
. | TRBV6-6 | CASRRAGSSGANVLTF
. | TRBV24-1 | CATSDRGLGEQYF
. | TRBV18 | CASSLATPGTQYF
. | TRBV6-2/TRBV6-3 | CASSSGQGALGTGELFF
. | TRBV12-3/TRBV12-4 | CASSLTDRDGYTF
. | TRBV7-3 | CASSSWTGGGTGELFF
. | TRBV3-1/TRBV3-2 | CASSQDRGKAYNYGYTF
. | TRBV20-1 | CSAGDSGTPAYEQYF
. | TRBV15 | CATSIGPAETQYF
. | TRBV27 | CASLNQGYEQYF
few | TRBV5-1 | CASSLETTQYGYEQYF
. | TRBV3-1/TRBV3-2 | CASSQRRTDTQYF
. | TRBV10-3 | CAISRQDRGDYEQYF